A selection of T cell receptor beta chains follows, all from one sample in a study of T cells after yellow fever vaccination. TCRdb analysed the 5' RACE reads with MiXCR anew, one entry per CDR3 protein. In the table there are roughly 310,000 distinct CDR3 sequences, 8.7% of which are singletons. The specimen was PBMCs, collected on the day of the first yellow fever vaccination. The receptors originated from a man aged 18 to 30 who received the YFV17D yellow fever vaccine. CDR3s include the opening cysteine and the closing phenylalanine or tryptophan. D genes are given only for firm matches. Clone size appears in some rows only: once, few, many, or a class for an expanded clone.

v_call,d_call,j_call,clone_size,cdr3_nt,cdr3_aa
TRBV7-2,NA,TRBJ2-1,NA,TGTGCCAGCAGCTTATCGCCGGTTGATTCATACAATGAGCAGTTCTTC,CASSLSPVDSYNEQFF
TRBV6-2/TRBV6-3,TRBD1,TRBJ2-1,NA,TGTGCCAGCAGTCCCGACAGGGTAATGTACAATGAGCAGTTCTTC,CASSPDRVMYNEQFF
TRBV10-3,NA,TRBJ1-2,few,TGTGCCATCAGTGAGAACATTGAAGCCTACACCTTC,CAISENIEAYTF
TRBV12-3/TRBV12-4,NA,TRBJ1-2,few,TGTGCCACCACCCGAGAGATCTACTATGGCTACACCTTC,CATTREIYYGYTF
TRBV7-2,NA,TRBJ2-4,NA,TGTGCCAGCAGCTTCCCGGGGGCCAAAAACATTCAGTACTTC,CASSFPGAKNIQYF
TRBV7-2,NA,TRBJ1-2,few,TGTGCCAGCAGCTTAGACTGGGGGGACGCTGGCTACACCTTC,CASSLDWGDAGYTF
TRBV20-1,NA,TRBJ2-5,NA,TGCAGTGTCCCCTCGGCAGGGGAGACCCAGTACTTC,CSVPSAGETQYF
TRBV5-1,NA,TRBJ2-2,many,TGCGCCAGCAGCTTGAGTGGGACCGGGGAGCTGTTTTTT,CASSLSGTGELFF
TRBV4-2,NA,TRBJ1-1,few,TGTGCCAGCAGCCAAGTTGGAGGCGAGGGAGGGGACACTGAAGCTTTCTTT,CASSQVGGEGGDTEAFF
TRBV4-3,NA,TRBJ2-1,few,TGCGCCAGCAGCCAAGAGGCTAGCGTGGGCAATGAGCAGTTCTTC,CASSQEASVGNEQFF
TRBV24-1,TRBD1,TRBJ1-6,many,TGTGCCGGATCCCGGGACAGCCGCTATAATTCACCCCTCCACTTT,CAGSRDSRYNSPLHF
TRBV5-6,NA,TRBJ1-1,NA,TGTGCCAGCAGCCCATTGCAGGGAATCACTGAAGCTTTCTTT,CASSPLQGITEAFF
TRBV6-5,NA,TRBJ2-1,few,TGTGCCAGCAGTTATGGGGGGCCGGGCAATGAGCAGTTCTTC,CASSYGGPGNEQFF
TRBV23-1,TRBD1,TRBJ2-5,NA,TGCGCCAGCAGTCCGTATAGACAGGGCCAAGAGACCCAGTACTTC,CASSPYRQGQETQYF
TRBV12-3/TRBV12-4,NA,TRBJ2-3,NA,TGTGCCACCTTACCCAACACAGATACGCAGTATTTT,CATLPNTDTQYF
TRBV5-5,TRBD2,TRBJ2-2,NA,TGTGCCAGCAGTGGCGGGGGACCCTTGGCCGGGGAGCTGTTTTTT,CASSGGGPLAGELFF
TRBV6-1,NA,TRBJ2-7,few,TGTGCCAGCAGTGAAAGGGGACTGTACTACGAGCAGTACTTC,CASSERGLYYEQYF
TRBV20-1,NA,TRBJ1-3,NA,TGCAGTGCTAGACCTCCGGGACGCCAAGGAAACACCATATATTTT,CSARPPGRQGNTIYF
TRBV7-8,NA,TRBJ2-1,many,TGTGCCAGCAGCTGGGCGATTCAGCCTCCGGGGTACAATGAGCAGTTCTTC,CASSWAIQPPGYNEQFF
TRBV2,NA,TRBJ2-3,few,TGTGCCAGCAGCGACAGGTTTTCAGATACGCAGTATTTT,CASSDRFSDTQYF
TRBV7-8,NA,TRBJ1-1,once,TGTGCCAGCAGCGCAAAGGGACTTTGGAGGGAAGCTTTCTTT,CASSAKGLWREAFF
TRBV6-5,NA,TRBJ2-3,few,TGTGCCAGCAGTTACTCTTACCCTGGGACAGATACGCAGTATTTT,CASSYSYPGTDTQYF
TRBV2,NA,TRBJ2-1,NA,TGTGCCAGCGGGAGGGAAGGGACAGGTTTCTTTGATGAGCAGTTCTTC,CASGREGTGFFDEQFF
TRBV7-2,NA,TRBJ2-1,many,TGTGCCAGCAGCCCTGGGGGTAGCCTCAATGAGCAGTTCTTC,CASSPGGSLNEQFF
TRBV13,NA,TRBJ2-1,NA,TGTGCCAGCAGCGCCCAGACTAGTAGTGAGCAGTTCTTC,CASSAQTSSEQFF
TRBV12-3/TRBV12-4,TRBD1,TRBJ2-5,NA,TGTGCCAGCAGTGCCGGGACAGGGGGGGAGACCCAGTACTTC,CASSAGTGGETQYF
TRBV6-1,NA,TRBJ1-2,few,TGTGCCAGCAGTCAAGCGCGAACCTCTAACTATGGCTACACCTTC,CASSQARTSNYGYTF
TRBV29-1,NA,TRBJ2-5,NA,TGCAGCGTACCGTTTCCAGAGACCCAGTACTTC,CSVPFPETQYF
TRBV3-1,NA,TRBJ2-5,many,TGTGCCAGCAGCCCCGGATTTGAAGAGACCCAGTACTTC,CASSPGFEETQYF
TRBV5-1,TRBD2,TRBJ2-1,NA,TGCGCCAGCAGCGCCTCCGGGACTAGCGATGAGCAGTTCTTC,CASSASGTSDEQFF
TRBV7-9,NA,TRBJ2-4,few,TGTGCCAGCAGCCCGATTGCGGCGGCCAAAAACATTCAGTACTTC,CASSPIAAAKNIQYF
TRBV6-1,NA,TRBJ2-1,NA,TGTGCCAGCAGGCCGGGGTTCGGAGCGTTAAATGAGCAGTTCTTC,CASRPGFGALNEQFF
TRBV5-1,NA,TRBJ1-5,few,TGCGCCAGCAGGGGTGGGGTGGCCGGGAGCAATCAGCCCCAGCATTTT,CASRGGVAGSNQPQHF
TRBV5-1,NA,TRBJ2-3,many,TGCGCCAGCAGCTTGAGGGCCCCCGCGGATACGCAGTATTTT,CASSLRAPADTQYF
TRBV7-9,TRBD2,TRBJ2-1,few,TGTGCCAGCAGCCCTCGGGGCGGGGGGGCTAATGAGCAGTTCTTC,CASSPRGGGANEQFF
TRBV18,NA,TRBJ2-3,few,TGTGCCAGCTCACCAGTAGCAGTAACAGATACGCAGTATTTT,CASSPVAVTDTQYF
TRBV12-3/TRBV12-4,NA,TRBJ2-2,NA,TGTGCCAGCAGTTTTGGTTCGGGTGCGAACACCGGGGAGCTGTTTTTT,CASSFGSGANTGELFF
TRBV3-1,TRBD2,TRBJ2-5,few,TGTGCCAGCAGCCAAGAAGCCAGCGGGGGAGAAGAGACCCAGTACTTC,CASSQEASGGEETQYF
TRBV5-1,NA,TRBJ2-3,NA,TGCGCCAGTTCCCCTACGGCTAGTCGAGATACGCAGTATTTT,CASSPTASRDTQYF
TRBV29-1,TRBD1,TRBJ2-7,NA,TGCAGCGTTGTCTTCCGGGACAGGCGCTCCTACGAGCAGTACTTC,CSVVFRDRRSYEQYF
TRBV7-2,TRBD1,TRBJ2-3,few,TGTGCCTCACAGGGGCTCAGCACAGATACGCAGTATTTT,CASQGLSTDTQYF
TRBV5-1,TRBD2,TRBJ2-1,few,TGCGCCAGCAGCTCCGGGACTAGCGTCTACAATGAGCAGTTCTTC,CASSSGTSVYNEQFF
TRBV5-6,NA,TRBJ2-1,few,TGTGCCAGCAGCAGTCTGGGTCAGCAGTTCTTC,CASSSLGQQFF
TRBV5-5,NA,TRBJ2-5,NA,TGTGCCAGCAGCTGGTGGGAGACCCAGTACTTC,CASSWWETQYF
TRBV5-6,NA,TRBJ2-2,NA,TGTGCCAGCAGCCCCGTACTAGTGTCCGGGGAGCTGTTTTTT,CASSPVLVSGELFF
TRBV27,NA,TRBJ2-5,NA,TGTGCCAGCAGAGATGGCGAGGGACGCTTCGGGGAGACCCAGTACTTC,CASRDGEGRFGETQYF
TRBV7-9,NA,TRBJ2-7,many,TGTGCCAGCAGCTTCCAGGGAGCCTACGAGCAGTACTTC,CASSFQGAYEQYF